Listed here are 24 T cell receptor beta chains from one sample, sequenced in a study of T cells after yellow fever vaccination. One entry per CDR3 protein, called by TCRdb with MiXCR from the 5' RACE reads. The sample records about 240,000 distinct CDR3 sequences, 3.6% being singletons. The sample here was PBMCs, taken 15 days after the yellow fever booster vaccination. The receptors stem from a man aged 18 to 30 who received the YFV17D yellow fever vaccine.

This clonotype was observed many times. The gene calls are TRBV6-5 and TRBJ2-1; 8 bases align to TRBD2. V was clipped by 5 bases and J by 4 bases; unmatched bases: 4. The CDR3 has 14 residues. Germline V CDR1 and CDR2: MNHEY, SVGAGI. The CDR3 spells CASSSGGMYNEQFF. CDR3 DNA sequence: TGTGCCAGCAGTAGCGGGGGTATGTACAATGAGCAGTTCTTC.

This clonotype was found many times. This sequence joins TRBV5-1 and TRBJ2-7; TRBD2 matches at 8 bases. The CDR3 has 15 amino acids. CDR1 SGHRS and CDR2 YFSETQ come from the germline V gene. J was trimmed by 5 bases and V by 4 bases; bases with no gene match: 11. The CDR3 coding sequence is TGCGCCAGCAGCCGCATCAGCGGGAGCCCCCACGAGCAGTACTTC. It is translated as CASSRISGSPHEQYF. The full variable domain, rest sourced from reference TRBV5-1 and TRBJ2-7, is KAGVTQTPRYLIKTRGQQVTLSCSPISGHRSVSWYQQTPGQGLQFLFEYFSETQRNKGNFPGRFSGRQFSNSRSEMNVSTLELGDSALYLCASSRISGSPHEQYFGPGTRLTVT.

Ten or more counts support this clonotype. The chain links TRBV12-3 or TRBV12-4 to TRBJ2-5; D perhaps matches TRBD2 (5 bases). The CDR3 length is 13 residues. V lost 2 bases and J lost 5, with 9 bases in between. The CDR3 spells CASSLPRGETQYF. In nucleotides, the CDR3 is TGTGCCAGCAGTTTACCTAGAGGGGAGACCCAGTACTTC.

This clonotype was seen at least ten times. The chain has TRBV20-1 and TRBJ2-3, with D possibly being TRBD2 (6 bases). Germline values: CDR1 DFQATT, CDR2 SNEGSKA (reference sequence). The V gene lost 4 bases and the J gene lost 5 bases, with 10 bases spanning the gap. This CDR3 region has 12 residues. The CDR3 DNA is TGCAGTGCTACTAGCGAGCTAGATACGCAGTATTTT. Its protein product is CSATSELDTQYF.

This clonotype has ten or more counts. This rearrangement joins TRBV5-1 to TRBJ1-1; TRBD1 matches 12 bases. The J segment lost 2 bases and the V segment lost 4 bases, leaving 9 bases of the junction unmatched. The CDR3 totals 17 residues. Germline V gene sequence: CDR1 SGHRS, CDR2 YFSETQ. This CDR3 reads CASSASGGTGGNTEAFF. The CDR3 region has the DNA TGCGCCAGCAGCGCCTCGGGTGGGACAGGGGGCAACACTGAAGCTTTCTTT.

This clonotype was observed many times. The V gene is TRBV20-1, the J gene TRBJ2-7; D is uncertain. Germline CDR1 reads DFQATT; CDR2 reads SNEGSKA (reference sequence). The V gene lost 3 bases and the J gene lost 2 bases, with 11 bases spanning the gap. This CDR3 has 13 amino acids. CDR3: CSASFPSTYEQYV. For the CDR3, the DNA is TGCAGTGCTAGCTTCCCATCCACCTACGAGCAGTACGTC.

This clonotype has ten or more counts. V gene TRBV20-1 combines with J gene TRBJ2-2, with TRBD2 identical over 8 bases. In germline, CDR1 is DFQATT, CDR2 SNEGSKA (reference sequence). The junction had 10 bases not matched to a gene; V was cut back by 2 bases and J by 2 bases. CDR3 length: 17 residues. CDR3 sequence (DNA): TGCAGTGCTAGACCCCCGGGGGGGACTACTAACACCGGGGAGCTGTTTTTT. It specifies CSARPPGGTTNTGELFF.

This clonotype was found many times. The chain is built from TRBV5-1 and TRBJ2-1, with D perhaps assigned TRBD1 or TRBD2 (6 bases each). V lost 6 bases to trimming and J lost 1 base, with 11 bases between them. CDR1 is SGHRS, CDR2 YFSETQ, per germline. The CDR3 sequence is 14 residues long. In DNA form, the CDR3 reads TGCGCCAGCACGCGAGGGGGGTCCTACAATGAGCAGTTCTTC. The encoded protein is CASTRGGSYNEQFF.

This clonotype occurred many times. This chain joins TRBV18 and TRBJ2-3, with 14 nucleotides matching TRBD2. Per germline, CDR1 KGHSH and CDR2 LQKENI. The V and J ends lost 3 bases and 1 base, in that order; junction bases with no gene match: 3. The length of the CDR3 is 17 residues. For the CDR3, the DNA is TGTGCCAGCTCACCCTGGACTAGCGGGGGGCGCACAGATACGCAGTATTTT. It is translated as CASSPWTSGGRTDTQYF.

There are many counts of this clonotype. This rearrangement joins TRBV29-1 to TRBJ1-2; 10 nucleotides line up with TRBD1. This CDR3 contains 13 residues. The germline gives CDR1 SQVTM, CDR2 ANQGSEA. V lost 6 bases to trimming and J lost 4 bases; unmatched junction nucleotides: 5. CDR3 amino acids: CSVAWTGGYGYTF. Written as DNA, the CDR3 is TGCAGCGTAGCCTGGACAGGGGGCTATGGCTACACCTTC.

This clonotype was counted many times. The V gene is TRBV5-1, the J gene TRBJ1-1; D ambiguous. The V end lost 4 bases, the J end lost 1 base, and 11 bases lay between the germline ends. CDR1 is SGHRS, CDR2 YFSETQ, per germline. The CDR3 covers 14 residues. The CDR3 sequence: CASSPDPRNTEAFF. The CDR3 coding sequence is TGCGCCAGCAGCCCGGACCCGCGGAACACTGAAGCTTTCTTT.

This clonotype occurred many times. The V and J genes are TRBV4-3 and TRBJ1-2; 9 bases are shared with TRBD1. From germline, CDR1 is LGHNA and CDR2 YSLEER. The CDR3 totals 17 residues. V gave up 0 bases and J gave up 2 bases; unmatched junction bases: 7. The CDR3 here is CASSQDLGTGGNYGYTF. Here the CDR3 DNA reads TGCGCCAGCAGCCAAGATTTAGGCACAGGGGGCAACTATGGCTACACCTTC.

This clonotype was counted ten times or more. This chain connects TRBV5-1 to TRBJ1-5; 7 positions match TRBD1. Germline V lookup: CDR1 SGHRS, CDR2 YFSETQ. The CDR3 is made up of 15 amino acids. V was pared by 4 bases and J by 6 bases, with 10 bases of the junction left unmatched. CDR3 sequence (DNA): TGCGCCAGCAGCGAAACACCAGGGGGAGGTCAGCCCCAGCATTTT. Its translation is CASSETPGGGQPQHF.

This clonotype was detected ten times or more. The V gene is TRBV5-4, the J gene TRBJ1-6, with a weak D call TRBD1 (5 bases). The CDR3 sequence is 14 residues long. V was cut by 3 bases and J by 11 bases, with 15 bases left in between. Germline V gene sequence: CDR1 SGHNT, CDR2 YYREEE (reference sequence). In DNA, the CDR3 is TGTGCCAGCAGCTCCCAGGGAATGAGGACACCCCTCCACTTT. Translation: CASSSQGMRTPLHF. The full variable domain, rest sourced from reference TRBV5-4 and TRBJ1-6, is ETGVTQSPTHLIKTRGQQVTLRCSSQSGHNTVSWYQQALGQGPQFIFQYYREEENGRGNFPPRFSGLQFPNYSSELNVNALELDDSALYLCASSSQGMRTPLHFGNGTRLTVT.

This clonotype has a count of ten or more. The V and J genes are TRBV7-7 and TRBJ2-1; D not resolved. The CDR3 is 15 residues long. CDR1 is SSHAT, CDR2 FNYEAQ, per germline (reference sequence). V lost 5 bases and J lost 0, with 11 bases in between. DNA of the CDR3: TGTGCCAGCAGCCCCTCCGAGAGCTCCTACAATGAGCAGTTCTTC. This encodes CASSPSESSYNEQFF.

This clonotype was counted ten times or more. V usage is TRBV7-3 and J usage is TRBJ2-5; the D is unclear. This CDR3 region has 13 residues. Trimming took 5 bases from V and 5 from J, leaving 12 bases between them. CDR1 and CDR2 from the germline V gene are SGHTA and FQGTGA. CDR3 region: CASSPGSSETQYF. The CDR3 nucleotides are TGTGCCAGCAGCCCGGGTAGTTCCGAGACCCAGTACTTC. Using reference TRBV7-3 and TRBJ2-5 for the parts outside the CDR3, the full variable domain is GAGVSQTPSNKVTEKGKYVELRCDPISGHTALYWYRQSLGQGPEFLIYFQGTGAADDSGLPNDRFFAVRPEGSVSTLKIQRTERGDSAVYLCASSPGSSETQYFGPGTRLLVL.

This clonotype was observed many times. The rearrangement links TRBV18 to TRBJ2-5, with D uncertain. The germline V gene has CDR1 KGHSH and CDR2 LQKENI. Trimming shortened V by 3 bases and J by 5 bases, and 13 bases separated the two germline ends. The CDR3 has 14 amino acids. Here the CDR3 DNA reads TGTGCCAGCTCACCCACGCCATCCGTGGAGACCCAGTACTTC. This gives the protein CASSPTPSVETQYF. Combining the CDR3 with reference TRBV18 and TRBJ2-5 gives the whole variable domain NAGVMQNPRHLVRRRGQEARLRCSPMKGHSHVYWYRQLPEEGLKFMVYLQKENIIDESGMPKERFSAEFPKEGPSILRIQQVVRGDSAAYFCASSPTPSVETQYFGPGTRLLVL.

As to this clonotype: Just one base apart from a much larger clone, this may be a read error. The CDR3 DNA follows: TGTGCCAGCAGTATAACGGCCCAGTTCAATGAGCAGTTCTTC. Translated, it gives CASSITAQFNEQFF. The V and J genes are TRBV28 and TRBJ2-1; D unresolved. V was trimmed by 5 bases and J by 6 bases, leaving 14 bases between them. Germline CDR1 and CDR2: MDHEN and SYDVKM. This CDR3 region has 14 residues.

This clonotype has a count of ten or more. V usage is TRBV4-3 and J usage is TRBJ2-1; TRBD2 is a possible D gene (5 bases). The V and J ends lost 0 bases and 4 bases respectively, with 10 bases between them. Germline CDR1 LGHNA, CDR2 YSLEER. The CDR3 runs 15 residues. The chain's CDR3 is CASSQDTGKYNEQFF. The CDR3 bases are TGCGCCAGCAGCCAAGATACGGGGAAGTACAATGAGCAGTTCTTC.

This clonotype was found many times. The J gene is TRBJ1-1, the V gene TRBV5-1, with D possibly being TRBD1 (5 bases). The germline V and J ends were trimmed by 7 bases and 0 bases, with 19 bases remaining between them. Germline CDR1 and CDR2: SGHRS and YFSETQ. The CDR3 extends over 16 amino acids. CDR3 sequence (DNA): TGCGCCAGCCGGGTAGGGCCACAGGCCATGAACACTGAAGCTTTCTTT. It encodes CASRVGPQAMNTEAFF.

At least ten counts were recorded for this clonotype. The chain is built from TRBV12-3 or TRBV12-4 and TRBJ1-2, with D uncertain. The CDR3 is 11 residues long. V was shortened by 8 bases and J by 11 bases, with 15 bases between the two germline ends. The CDR3 DNA reads as TGTGCCAGCCTCTCGGGAGGCTGGTACACCTTC. As protein: CASLSGGWYTF.

The table lists this clonotype with a few counts. The chain carries TRBV30 and TRBJ1-5; TRBD1 matches 7 bases. Germline-derived CDR1 and CDR2 are GTSNPN and SVGIG (reference sequence). Trimming removed 1 base from V and 7 bases from J; junction bases left unmatched: 10. The CDR3 is 15 amino acids. The CDR3 loop is CAWSGAGGERQPQHF. For the CDR3, the DNA is TGTGCCTGGAGTGGGGCAGGGGGGGAGAGGCAGCCCCAGCATTTT.

This clonotype was counted at least ten times. V gene TRBV5-6 combines with J gene TRBJ1-1; D ambiguous. Germline V lookup: CDR1 SGHDT, CDR2 YYEEEE. The CDR3 consists of 13 residues. V was shortened by 4 bases and J by 11 bases, with 18 bases between the two germline ends. In nucleotides, the CDR3 is TGTGCCAGCAGCCAACGCACGCATCCGGGGGCTTTCTTT. Translated, it gives CASSQRTHPGAFF.

This clonotype occurred many times. The rearrangement joins TRBV20-1 to TRBJ2-3, with D maybe TRBD2 (6 bases). Germline values: CDR1 DFQATT, CDR2 SNEGSKA (reference sequence). This CDR3 is 13 amino acids long. Trimming shortened V by 6 bases and J by 6 bases, and 16 bases separated the two germline ends. The CDR3: CSAPLAQRDTQYF. The CDR3 bases are TGCAGTGCCCCACTAGCTCAAAGGGATACGCAGTATTTT.